This passage covers 4 T cell receptor beta chains from one sample sequenced in a study of cytomegalovirus exposure and HLA in healthy donors. The study ran its PCR with 60 Vbeta and 13 Jbeta primers. TCRdb's copy holds only in-frame clones and misses some; the assay was immunoSEQ multiplex PCR. The sample has 84,000 or so clones, around 77% seen once. The specimen was PBMCs. These receptors were collected from a man younger than 40 in good health and CMV-seronegative.

This clone came up once. The chain couples TRBV5-4 to TRBJ2-7; 8 bases are shared with TRBD1. Germline V gene sequence: CDR1 SGHNT, CDR2 YYREEE (reference sequence). This CDR3 contains 14 residues. After removal of 7 bases from V and 6 bases from J, the junction contained 12 bases not matched to a gene. The CDR3 region is CASRNMDRVGEQYF. In nucleotides, the CDR3 is TGTGCCAGCCGGAATATGGACAGGGTCGGCGAGCAGTACTTC.

The chain recombines TRBV15 with TRBJ1-1, with TRBD1 matching over 7 bases. The germline gives CDR1 LNHNV, CDR2 YYDKDF (reference sequence). V shed 0 bases, J shed 0 bases, and the junction held 1 base outside the gene matches. The CDR3 extends over 15 amino acids. The CDR3 region is CATSRETGLNTEAFF. In DNA form, the CDR3 reads TGTGCCACCAGCAGAGAGACAGGGTTGAACACTGAAGCTTTCTTT. The complete variable domain, with remaining parts taken from reference TRBV15 and TRBJ1-1, reads DAMVIQNPRYQVTQFGKPVTLSCSQTLNHNVMYWYQQKSSQAPKLLFHYYDKDFNNEADTPDNFQSRRPNTSFCFLDIRSPGLGDTAMYLCATSRETGLNTEAFFGQGTRLTVV.

V usage is TRBV6-1 and J usage is TRBJ1-2, with D possibly being TRBD1 (6 bases). The CDR3 loop spans 14 amino acids. The germline V gene has CDR1 MNHNS and CDR2 SASEGT. Trimming stripped 6 bases from V and 5 bases from J, with 16 bases between. DNA for the CDR3: TGTGCCAGCAGGGATGACAGGAGAGGTTATGGCTACACCTTC. Its protein product is CASRDDRRGYGYTF.

The chain uses TRBV2 and TRBJ2-2; TRBD1 matches 9 bases. The CDR3 spans 17 residues. The ends lost 7 bases at V and 4 bases at J; junction bases unmatched: 13. Germline loops: CDR1 SNHLY, CDR2 FYNNEI. CDR3 sequence (DNA): TGTGCCAGCAAACCTAGGTGGGGGACAGGGCCCACCGGGGAGCTGTTTTTT. Encoded protein: CASKPRWGTGPTGELFF.